The 20 T cell receptor beta chains presented below share a single source sample, sequenced in a study of cytomegalovirus exposure and HLA in healthy donors. PCR amplification relied on 60 Vbeta primers (plus 13 Jbeta primers). The protocol was immunoSEQ multiplex PCR, while the TCRdb copy is restricted to in-frame clones and leaves out a portion. The sample has more than 110,000 clones, around 83% seen once. The sample comprised PBMCs. All receptors derive from a man in his forties or fifties in good health and CMV-seropositive.

The chain couples TRBV5-6 to TRBJ1-2, with TRBD1 matching 12 bases. V shed 0 bases, J shed 4 bases, and the junction held 10 bases outside the gene matches. CDR3 length: 18 amino acids. Looked up from germline, CDR1 is SGHDT and CDR2 is YYEEEE. This chain's CDR3 is CASSLAGTGGLMGYGYTF. CDR3 DNA sequence: TGTGCCAGCAGCTTGGCCGGGACAGGGGGCCTTATGGGCTATGGCTACACCTTC.

The J gene is TRBJ2-3, the V gene TRBV2; D is unclear. The CDR3 consists of 16 residues. Germline-derived CDR1 and CDR2 are SNHLY and FYNNEI. Trimming took 9 bases from V and 0 from J, leaving 19 bases between them. The CDR3 region has the DNA TGTGCCAGAGAGATCGGTACAGTGATTAGCACAGATACGCAGTATTTT. Translated, it gives CAREIGTVISTDTQYF.

The rearrangement joins TRBV5-1 to TRBJ1-4; no firm D call. CDR3 length equals 14 residues. Germline V gene sequence: CDR1 SGHRS, CDR2 YFSETQ. Trimming removed 0 bases at V and 1 base at J, with 4 bases between. CDR3 sequence: CASSLDGTNEKLFF. CDR3 nucleotide sequence: TGCGCCAGCAGCTTGGACGGAACTAATGAAAAACTGTTTTTT.

V usage is TRBV14 and J usage is TRBJ2-3, with D possibly being TRBD2 (5 bases). V gave up 3 bases and J gave up 1 base, with 8 bases separating them. The CDR3 consists of 14 residues. Germline values: CDR1 SGHDN, CDR2 FVKESK. The CDR3 region has the DNA TGTGCCAGCAGCCAGGCGAGGGGCACAGATACGCAGTATTTT. Encoded protein: CASSQARGTDTQYF.

V gene TRBV7-3 combines with J gene TRBJ2-2; 10 bases fit TRBD2. Germline V gene data show CDR1 as SGHTA and CDR2 as FQGTGA. The CDR3 contains 16 residues. The ends lost 5 bases at V and 7 bases at J; junction bases unmatched: 10. Here the CDR3 reads CASSQGGASGSGELFF. CDR3 sequence (DNA): TGTGCCAGCAGCCAGGGAGGGGCTAGCGGGAGCGGGGAGCTGTTTTTT.

V is TRBV7-9 and J is TRBJ1-1, with 7 nucleotides matching TRBD1. The germline CDR1 and CDR2 sequences are SEHNR and FQNEAQ (reference sequence). V shed 5 bases, J shed 5 bases, and the junction held 8 bases outside the gene matches. The CDR3 is 14 amino acids. CDR3 sequence: CASSPRTGITEAFF. CDR3 nucleotide sequence: TGTGCCAGCAGCCCCCGGACAGGTATAACTGAAGCTTTCTTT.

The chain employs TRBV7-9 and TRBJ1-2, with D unresolved. Germline loops: CDR1 SEHNR, CDR2 FQNEAQ (reference sequence). V was clipped by 11 bases and J by 6 bases, with 19 bases between them. The CDR3 covers 13 residues. CDR3 DNA: TGTGCCGTCCGATCGGAGTCAAGCCATGGCTACACCTTC. Translated: CAVRSESSHGYTF. Using reference TRBV7-9 and TRBJ1-2 for the parts outside the CDR3, the full variable domain is DTGVSQNPRHKITKRGQNVTFRCDPISEHNRLYWYRQTLGQGPEFLTYFQNEAQLEKSRLLSDRFSAERPKGSFSTLEIQRTEQGDSAMYLCAVRSESSHGYTFGSGTRLTVV.

This clone was recorded only once. J is TRBJ1-3 and V is TRBV7-6; D gene uncertain. Germline loops: CDR1 SGHVS, CDR2 FNYEAQ. With 3 bases removed from V and 4 bases from J, the gap between germline ends came to 16 bases. The CDR3 extends over 16 amino acids. The CDR3 DNA is TGTGCCAGCAGCTTTGGGGAAGCTCCGGGAGGAAACACCATATATTTT. Residues: CASSFGEAPGGNTIYF.

The chain has TRBV19 and TRBJ2-2; 10 bases agree with TRBD1. With V trimmed by 3 bases and J by 2 bases, 3 bases remained unmatched. The CDR3 spans 16 residues. Looked up from germline, CDR1 is LNHDA and CDR2 is SQIVND (reference sequence). The CDR3 is CASSIPTGGNTGELFF. CDR3 bases: TGTGCCAGTAGTATCCCGACAGGGGGCAACACCGGGGAGCTGTTTTTT.

This rearrangement joins TRBV10-3 to TRBJ1-1; 10 bases agree with TRBD1. CDR1 and CDR2 from the germline V gene are ENHRY and SYGVKD. This CDR3 is built from 15 residues. Trimming cost V 5 bases and J 5 bases; bases outside gene matches: 8. CDR3 sequence: CAISPGTGVETEAFF. CDR3 bases: TGTGCCATCAGTCCCGGGACAGGGGTAGAAACTGAAGCTTTCTTT.

J is TRBJ2-7 and V is TRBV29-1; 11 nucleotides agree with TRBD2. Per germline, CDR1 SQVTM and CDR2 ANQGSEA. Trimming removed 0 bases from V and 3 bases from J; junction bases left unmatched: 4. This CDR3 comprises 15 residues. CDR3 in amino acids: CSVEDRLAGYYEQYF. The CDR3 DNA follows: TGCAGCGTTGAAGACCGACTAGCGGGGTACTACGAGCAGTACTTC.

The chain uses TRBV30 and TRBJ2-1; 8 nucleotides match TRBD1. The CDR3 runs to 13 residues. The V and J ends lost 4 bases and 9 bases, in that order; junction bases with no gene match: 8. Germline CDR1 reads GTSNPN; CDR2 reads SVGIG (reference sequence). The CDR3 is CAWTRTGLSEQFF. For the CDR3, the DNA is TGTGCCTGGACCAGGACAGGGTTGAGTGAGCAGTTCTTC.

This chain links TRBV6-1 with TRBJ1-2; D perhaps matches TRBD1 (5 bases). The CDR3 totals 14 residues. The germline V gene has CDR1 MNHNS and CDR2 SASEGT. Trimming pared 2 bases from V and 7 bases from J, leaving 14 bases between. The DNA of the CDR3 is TGTGCCAGCAGTGAATGGCGGGGGTCGGGTGGCTACACCTTC. Its protein product is CASSEWRGSGGYTF.

J is TRBJ1-1 and V is TRBV23-1; D gene uncertain. TRBV23-1 is marked as an open reading frame, function uncertain. This CDR3 contains 14 residues. V lost 0 bases, J lost 1 base, and 6 bases lay in between. The CDR3 here is CASSQSPGNTEAFF. Here the CDR3 DNA reads TGCGCCAGCAGTCAATCACCAGGGAACACTGAAGCTTTCTTT.

V is TRBV12-5 and J is TRBJ1-2; possibly TRBD1 for D (6 bases). V was shortened by 3 bases and J by 4 bases, with 12 bases between the two germline ends. The germline CDR1 and CDR2 sequences are LGHNT and FRNRAP. CDR3 length: 14 amino acids. For the CDR3, the DNA is TGTGCTAGTGGTTTAGCAGGGGCACCCTATGGCTACACCTTC. Translation gives CASGLAGAPYGYTF.

This clone was counted once. The chain recombines TRBV5-1 with TRBJ1-1; a possible D gene is TRBD1 (6 bases). From germline, CDR1 is SGHRS and CDR2 YFSETQ. The CDR3 consists of 13 residues. V was shortened by 4 bases and J by 1 base, with 8 bases between the two germline ends. The CDR3 bases are TGCGCCAGCAGCCTACAGGGGAACACTGAAGCTTTCTTT. It translates to CASSLQGNTEAFF.

The CDR3 bases are TGCAGCGGCCGGGAGCAGAGGGAGCAGTACTTC. This translates into CSGREQREQYF. The chain combines TRBV20-1 with TRBJ2-7; maybe TRBD2 (6 bases). The CDR3 extends over 11 amino acids. CDR1 is DFQATT, CDR2 SNEGSKA, per germline (reference sequence).

The rearrangement joins TRBV29-1 to TRBJ2-1; D unresolved. The V end lost 4 bases, the J end lost 8 bases, and 6 bases lay between the germline ends. The CDR3 spans 10 residues. The germline CDR1 and CDR2 sequences are SQVTM and ANQGSEA. For the CDR3, the DNA is TGCAGCGTTGTTCGGGATGAGCAGTTCTTC. It translates to CSVVRDEQFF.

V and J are TRBV27 and TRBJ1-2; no firm D call. The germline CDR1 and CDR2 sequences are MNHEY and SMNVEV (reference sequence). The CDR3 sequence is 15 residues long. V was shortened by 2 bases and J by 6 bases, with 16 bases between the two germline ends. Here the CDR3 reads CASSLRLRERDGYTF. For the CDR3, the DNA is TGTGCCAGCAGTTTAAGGCTCCGGGAAAGGGATGGCTACACCTTC.

The V and J genes are TRBV5-5 and TRBJ1-2; no firm D call. The germline V gene has CDR1 SGHKS and CDR2 YYEKEE (reference sequence). Trimming left V 4 bases short and J 6 bases short, with 16 bases between. The CDR3 is 14 residues long. The CDR3 DNA sequence: TGTGCCAGCAGCCTAGAGTACACACCCAATGGCTACACCTTC. Its translation is CASSLEYTPNGYTF.